One and the same sample provided the 3 T cell receptor beta chains below, sequenced in a study of blood T cell repertoires in COVID-19. Some clones are missing from TCRdb's copy, which holds only in-frame ones; the method was immunoSEQ multiplex PCR. The sample lists 150,000 to 170,000 clones; roughly nine tenths were seen once. Sample: peripheral blood. The receptors shown here come from a man in his forties or fifties with acute or convalescent COVID-19.

J is TRBJ1-1 and V is TRBV9; no clear D gene. The CDR3 contains 14 residues. Germline CDR1 is SGDLS and CDR2 is YYNGEE. Trimming removed 0 bases from V and 4 bases from J, with 10 bases in between. This chain's CDR3 is CASSVGGGSTEAFF. CDR3 coding DNA: TGTGCCAGCAGCGTAGGAGGTGGAAGCACTGAAGCTTTCTTT.

The J gene is TRBJ2-7, the V gene TRBV4-1; D is perhaps TRBD2 (6 bases). Per germline, CDR1 MGHRA and CDR2 YSYEKL. The CDR3 sequence is 18 residues long. Trimming left V 3 bases short and J 3 bases short, with 24 bases between. The CDR3 protein is CASSHGIAGGGGGYEQYF. DNA for the CDR3: TGCGCCAGCAGCCATGGAATAGCTGGGGGAGGAGGTGGCTACGAGCAGTACTTC.

V is TRBV4-3 and J is TRBJ2-7; possibly TRBD1 for D (5 bases). The V gene lost 4 bases and the J gene lost 5 bases, with 15 bases spanning the gap. This CDR3 has 14 amino acids. The germline gives CDR1 LGHNA, CDR2 YSLEER. The CDR3 DNA reads TGCGCCAGCAGCCCGCAGGGTACATGCCACGAGCAGTACGTC. Amino acids: CASSPQGTCHEQYV.